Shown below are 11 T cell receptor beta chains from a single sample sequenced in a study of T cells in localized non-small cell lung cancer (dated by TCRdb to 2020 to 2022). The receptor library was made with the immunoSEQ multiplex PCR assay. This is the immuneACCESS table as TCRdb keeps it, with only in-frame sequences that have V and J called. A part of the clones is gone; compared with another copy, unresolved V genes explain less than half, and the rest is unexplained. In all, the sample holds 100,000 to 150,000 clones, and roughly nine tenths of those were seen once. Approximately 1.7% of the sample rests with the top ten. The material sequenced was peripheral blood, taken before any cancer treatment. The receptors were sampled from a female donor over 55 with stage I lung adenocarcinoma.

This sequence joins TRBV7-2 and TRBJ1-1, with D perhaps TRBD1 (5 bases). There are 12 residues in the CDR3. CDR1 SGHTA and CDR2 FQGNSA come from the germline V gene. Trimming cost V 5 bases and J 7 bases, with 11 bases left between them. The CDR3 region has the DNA TGTGCCAGCAGCCCACGACAGAGTGAAGCTTTCTTT. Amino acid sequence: CASSPRQSEAFF.

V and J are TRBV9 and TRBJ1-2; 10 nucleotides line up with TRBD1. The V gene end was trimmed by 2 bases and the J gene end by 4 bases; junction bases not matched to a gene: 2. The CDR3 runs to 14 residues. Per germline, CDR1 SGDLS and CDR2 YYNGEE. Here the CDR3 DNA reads TGTGCCAGCAGCGTCGGACAGGGGGGCTATGGCTACACCTTC. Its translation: CASSVGQGGYGYTF.

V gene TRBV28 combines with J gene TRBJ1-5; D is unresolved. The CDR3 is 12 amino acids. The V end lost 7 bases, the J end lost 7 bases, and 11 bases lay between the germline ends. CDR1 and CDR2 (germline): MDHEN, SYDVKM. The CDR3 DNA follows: TGTGCCAGCAACACCCCGCGACAGCCCCAGCATTTT. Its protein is CASNTPRQPQHF.

In DNA, the CDR3 is TGTGCCAGTAGTGACGGGCAGGGGGCGCGGGATGAGCAGTTCTTC. Its translation: CASSDGQGARDEQFF. This sequence joins TRBV19 and TRBJ2-1, with TRBD1 matching 8 bases. The germline gives CDR1 LNHDA, CDR2 SQIVND (reference sequence). The CDR3 is 15 amino acids. V lost 5 bases to trimming and J lost 8 bases; unmatched junction nucleotides: 11.

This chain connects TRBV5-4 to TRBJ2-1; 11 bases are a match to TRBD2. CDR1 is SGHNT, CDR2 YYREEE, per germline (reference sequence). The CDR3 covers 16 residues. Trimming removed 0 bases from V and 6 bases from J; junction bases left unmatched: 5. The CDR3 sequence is CASSLAGTSGVNEQFF. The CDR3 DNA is TGTGCCAGCAGCTTGGCCGGGACTAGCGGAGTCAATGAGCAGTTCTTC. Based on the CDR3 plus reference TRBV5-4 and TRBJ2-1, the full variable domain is ETGVTQSPTHLIKTRGQQVTLRCSSQSGHNTVSWYQQALGQGPQFIFQYYREEENGRGNFPPRFSGLQFPNYSSELNVNALELDDSALYLCASSLAGTSGVNEQFFGPGTRLTVL.

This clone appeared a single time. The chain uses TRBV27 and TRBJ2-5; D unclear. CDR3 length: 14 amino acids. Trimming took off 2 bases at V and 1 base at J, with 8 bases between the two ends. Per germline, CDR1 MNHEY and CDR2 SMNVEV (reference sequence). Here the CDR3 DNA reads TGTGCCAGCAGTTTAAAGCCCCTCCAAGAGACCCAGTACTTC. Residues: CASSLKPLQETQYF.

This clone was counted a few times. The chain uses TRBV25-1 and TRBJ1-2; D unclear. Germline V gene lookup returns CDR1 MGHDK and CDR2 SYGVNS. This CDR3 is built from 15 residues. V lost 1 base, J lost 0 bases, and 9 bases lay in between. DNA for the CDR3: TGTGCCAGCAGTGAATTTTTCAACGCTAACTATGGCTACACCTTC. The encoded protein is CASSEFFNANYGYTF.

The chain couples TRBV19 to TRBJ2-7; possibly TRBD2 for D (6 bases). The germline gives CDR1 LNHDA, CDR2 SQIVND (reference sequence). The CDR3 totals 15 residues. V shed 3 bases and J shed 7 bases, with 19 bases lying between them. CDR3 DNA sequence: TGTGCCAGTAGTATTCAAGGGAGGACTATGAGTGAGCAGTACTTC. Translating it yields CASSIQGRTMSEQYF.

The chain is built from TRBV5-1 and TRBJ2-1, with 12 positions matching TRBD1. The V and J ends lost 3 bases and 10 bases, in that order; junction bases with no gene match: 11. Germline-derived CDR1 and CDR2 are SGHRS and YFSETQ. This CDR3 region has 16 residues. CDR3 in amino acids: CASSSQPGQGAGEQFF. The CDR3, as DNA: TGCGCCAGCAGCTCGCAACCGGGACAGGGGGCGGGAGAGCAGTTCTTC.

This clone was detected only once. CDR3 sequence reads: CASSPQGAGETQYF. CDR3 sequence (DNA): TGTGCCAGCAGCCCCCAGGGGGCAGGTGAGACCCAGTACTTC. This chain connects TRBV7-8 to TRBJ2-5; 8 nucleotides agree with TRBD1. Germline V gene sequence: CDR1 SGHVS, CDR2 FQNEAQ. V trimming: 5 bases; J trimming: 5 bases; junction bases outside the gene matches: 7. The CDR3 extends over 14 amino acids. Using reference TRBV7-8 and TRBJ2-5 for the parts outside the CDR3, the full variable domain is GAGVSQSPRYKVAKRGQDVALRCDPISGHVSLFWYQQALGQGPEFLTYFQNEAQLDKSGLPSDRFFAERPEGSVSTLKIQRTQQEDSAVYLCASSPQGAGETQYFGPGTRLLVL.

CDR3 nucleotide sequence: TGTGCCTGGAGTGTTCTTAAGGGAGGGAGCGGCTACACCTTC. It specifies CAWSVLKGGSGYTF. The chain joins TRBV30 to TRBJ1-2; D is unclear. Trimming took 0 bases from V and 8 from J, leaving 16 bases between them. The CDR3 contains 14 residues. Per the germline V gene, CDR1 is GTSNPN and CDR2 is SVGIG (reference sequence). The entire variable domain, with the rest obtained from reference TRBV30 and TRBJ1-2, is as follows: SQTIHQWPATLVQPVGSPLSLECTVEGTSNPNLYWYRQAAGRGLQLLFYSVGIGQISSEVPQNLSASRPQDRQFILSSKKLLLSDSGFYLCAWSVLKGGSGYTFGSGTRLTVV.